This T cell receptor (beta chain) was sequenced for a study of T-cell reconstitution after alpha-beta-depleted transplantation in children. The TCRbeta library incorporated unique molecular identifiers. Each CDR3 protein is one row after TCRdb ran MiXCR on the PCR reads. The data show hundreds of thousands of distinct CDR3 sequences, about 15% seen once. The germline V gene has CDR1 LGHNA and CDR2 YNFKEQ. CDR3 length: 14 amino acids. V lost 1 base and J lost 4; bases outside the gene matches: 3. V and J are TRBV4-2 and TRBJ2-5, with 7 bases lining up with TRBD1. The receptor was derived from a human donor who donated a stem cell graft to a child with acute myeloid leukemia. The input for sequencing was PBMCs from the stem cell graft donor, taken from the stem cell graft. The CDR3 protein is CASSQVNRGETQYF. The CDR3 DNA follows: TGTGCCAGCAGCCAAGTGAACAGGGGAGAGACCCAGTACTTC.